This T cell receptor beta chain was identified in a study of cytomegalovirus exposure and HLA in healthy donors. Turning to the study itself: The 110 or so validation repertoires were produced on the same platform as the 700 or so repertoires of the first cohort. This was reported in a later analysis.

About this clone itself: Its antigen is unidentified.

The CDR3 consists of 15 residues. Trimming shortened V by 6 bases and J by 3 bases, and 18 bases separated the two germline ends. CDR1 is LGHNA, CDR2 YNFKEQ, per germline. Produced via immunoSEQ multiplex PCR; TCRdb's table is partial and in-frame only. The table includes 160,000 or so clones, more than 75% detected once. The validation cohort, a group of 120 or so subjects, included the donors and was separate from the roughly 670-subject first cohort. Study-wide points: There were 150 to 200 TCR beta chains listed as cytomegalovirus-associated.

This clonotype was sampled from a young man in good health and CMV-seronegative. Sequenced: PBMCs. The genes are TRBV4-2 and TRBJ2-7, with D maybe TRBD2 (6 bases). CDR3 nucleotides: TGTGCCAGCAGTCCTACCGGGACTTATGTCTACGAGCAGTACTTC. Translating it yields CASSPTGTYVYEQYF.